One T cell receptor (beta chain) is described in this entry. TCRdb redid the calling of the RT-PCR reads with MiXCR, one entry per CDR3 protein. The repertoire has around 200,000 distinct CDR3 sequences, approximately 8.7% of them found once; the top ten carry 11%. This sample is part of a study of response to subunit inactivated influenza vaccine. V was pared by 3 bases and J by 8 bases, with 16 bases between. CDR3 length: 14 residues. Germline V gene lookup returns CDR1 MDHEN and CDR2 SYDVKM. V is TRBV28 and J is TRBJ1-1; D unresolved. This TCR came from a man aged 45 to 65 who received an inactivated influenza vaccine. The material sequenced was non-naive T cells sorted from PBMCs, taken on the day of vaccination. CDR3 sequence reads: CASSFGGTVGEAFF. CDR3 DNA sequence: TGTGCCAGCAGTTTTGGTGGCACCGTCGGGGAAGCTTTCTTT.